These 30 T cell receptor beta chains were all obtained from the same sample, sequenced in a study of T cell responses to AZD1222 COVID-19 vaccine listed by TCRdb under 2021. The time point tag for this specimen amounts to: baseline before first vaccination. The library was generated by the immunoSEQ multiplex PCR assay. TCRdb took over this immuneACCESS table, retaining in-frame rearrangements with V and J assigned. Such tables are incomplete; in checked studies, under half of the missing clones stem from an unresolved V gene, and the remainder is unexplained. Counted in this sample were 130,000 to 150,000 clones; around 87% of them appeared once. Roughly 1.7% of the sample is held by the ten biggest clonotypes. The sequencing here drew on peripheral blood, taken on day 0 of AZD1222 vaccination. The source of these receptors is an adult in good health.

DNA of the CDR3: TGTGCCAGCAGTCCGGGACCCACAAACATTCAGTACTTC. Translated, it gives CASSPGPTNIQYF. The chain has TRBV12-3 or TRBV12-4 and TRBJ2-4, with D perhaps TRBD1 or TRBD2 (5 bases each). The ends were cut back, 5 bases at V and 6 bases at J, with 11 bases in the middle. The CDR3 covers 13 residues.

V is TRBV7-8 and J is TRBJ2-6, with 10 bases aligning to TRBD1. In germline, CDR1 is SGHVS, CDR2 FQNEAQ. Trimming removed 6 bases from V and 3 bases from J; junction bases left unmatched: 2. The CDR3 is 15 residues long. CDR3 protein: CASRDRGDGANVLTF. The CDR3, as DNA: TGTGCCAGCAGGGACAGGGGGGATGGGGCCAACGTCCTGACTTTC.

The V gene is TRBV28, the J gene TRBJ1-5; 9 bases fit TRBD1. The CDR3 has 15 residues. CDR1 is MDHEN, CDR2 SYDVKM, per germline. Trimming took 7 bases from V and 7 from J; bases not matched to a gene: 11. CDR3 bases: TGTGCCAGCACCTTTACCGGGACAGGGATCCAGCCCCAGCATTTT. Translated: CASTFTGTGIQPQHF. The full variable domain, with the rest looked up from reference TRBV28 and TRBJ1-5, is DVKVTQSSRYLVKRTGEKVFLECVQDMDHENMFWYRQDPGLGLRLIYFSYDVKMKEKGDIPEGYSVSREKKERFSLILESASTNQTSMYLCASTFTGTGIQPQHFGDGTRLSIL.

This chain uses TRBV5-5 with TRBJ2-7; TRBD1 matches 7 bases. This CDR3 has 15 residues. Trimming took 0 bases from V and 3 from J; bases not matched to a gene: 6. Germline loops: CDR1 SGHKS, CDR2 YYEKEE (reference sequence). CDR3 sequence reads: CASSLADRAFYEQYF. The CDR3 nucleotides read TGTGCCAGCAGCTTGGCCGACAGGGCCTTCTACGAGCAGTACTTC. The full variable domain, in which reference TRBV5-5 and TRBJ2-7 provide the parts outside the CDR3, is DAGVTQSPTHLIKTRGQQVTLRCSPISGHKSVSWYQQVLGQGPQFIFQYYEKEERGRGNFPDRFSARQFPNYSSELNVNALLLGDSALYLCASSLADRAFYEQYFGPGTRLTVT.

This rearrangement joins TRBV28 to TRBJ1-5; D unclear. The CDR3 contains 17 residues. From germline, CDR1 is MDHEN and CDR2 SYDVKM. The V gene lost 5 bases and the J gene lost 3 bases, with 20 bases spanning the gap. CDR3 in DNA: TGTGCCAGCAGTGGCTCAGGTAGCCGGGAGTTCAATCAGCCCCAGCATTTT. Its protein product is CASSGSGSREFNQPQHF.

J is TRBJ2-1 and V is TRBV5-1; 7 bases match TRBD1. V trimming: 4 bases; J trimming: 0 bases; junction bases outside the gene matches: 10. Germline assignment: CDR1 SGHRS and CDR2 YFSETQ. This CDR3 has 17 residues. CDR3: CASSPTGALSSYNEQFF. CDR3 coding DNA: TGCGCCAGCAGCCCTACAGGGGCCCTAAGCTCCTACAATGAGCAGTTCTTC.

This clone appeared once. The chain joins TRBV6-4 to TRBJ2-7; D is ambiguous. V lost 2 bases, J lost 3 bases, and 2 bases lay in between. The CDR3 runs 11 residues. Germline values: CDR1 MRHNA, CDR2 SNTAGT. The CDR3 here is CASSDVYEQYF. CDR3 DNA sequence: TGTGCCAGCAGTGACGTCTACGAGCAGTACTTC.

This clone was recorded only once. The chain is built from TRBV28 and TRBJ2-7, with D perhaps matching TRBD1 or TRBD2 (5 bases each). V dropped 5 bases and J dropped 6 bases, with 20 bases sitting between them. Germline V gives CDR1 MDHEN, CDR2 SYDVKM. The CDR3 loop spans 15 amino acids. CDR3 residues: CASSPLDNLRGEQYF. The CDR3 DNA reads TGTGCCAGCAGTCCGCTGGACAATCTTCGGGGCGAGCAGTACTTC.

This clone was counted between two and nine times. V and J are TRBV7-2 and TRBJ1-5; 10 bases agree with TRBD1. The V segment lost 5 bases and the J segment 7 bases; nucleotides outside the gene matches: 5. The CDR3 sequence is 14 residues long. Germline V lookup: CDR1 SGHTA, CDR2 FQGNSA. The CDR3 sequence: CASSPDRGGQPQHF. The CDR3 DNA sequence: TGTGCCAGCAGCCCGGACAGGGGGGGACAGCCCCAGCATTTT.

This clone was detected only once. This sequence joins TRBV5-5 and TRBJ1-2; a weak D match, TRBD1 (5 bases). V was clipped by 4 bases and J by 4 bases, with 11 bases between them. The CDR3 contains 13 residues. CDR1 and CDR2 (germline): SGHKS, YYEKEE (reference sequence). CDR3 amino acids: CASSRDGSYGYTF. The CDR3 DNA reads as TGTGCCAGCAGCAGGGACGGATCCTATGGCTACACCTTC.

V usage is TRBV7-9 and J usage is TRBJ1-5, with 7 bases aligning to TRBD1. With V trimmed by 5 bases and J by 0 bases, 4 bases remained unmatched. Germline CDR1 is SEHNR and CDR2 is FQNEAQ (reference sequence). This CDR3 contains 15 residues. CDR3 protein: CASSRGQASNQPQHF. CDR3 DNA: TGTGCCAGCAGCCGAGGACAGGCTAGCAATCAGCCCCAGCATTTT. The whole variable domain, filled in from reference TRBV7-9 and TRBJ1-5, reads DTGVSQNPRHKITKRGQNVTFRCDPISEHNRLYWYRQTLGQGPEFLTYFQNEAQLEKSRLLSDRFSAERPKGSFSTLEIQRTEQGDSAMYLCASSRGQASNQPQHFGDGTRLSIL.

J is TRBJ1-1 and V is TRBV7-3, with D unresolved. Trimming pared 2 bases from V and 5 bases from J, leaving 9 bases between. Germline values: CDR1 SGHTA, CDR2 FQGTGA. This CDR3 is 13 amino acids long. The CDR3 loop is CASSLSLATEAFF. The CDR3 DNA is TGTGCCAGCAGCTTATCCCTAGCGACTGAAGCTTTCTTT.

The chain uses TRBV6-5 and TRBJ2-3; weak D call: TRBD2 (6 bases). The CDR3 runs 15 residues. Germline CDR1 is MNHEY and CDR2 is SVGAGI. V dropped 6 bases and J dropped 1 base, with 14 bases sitting between them. The CDR3 sequence is CASRRRASGTDTQYF. The CDR3 DNA reads as TGTGCCAGCAGGCGGAGGGCTAGCGGCACAGATACGCAGTATTTT.

V gene TRBV28 combines with J gene TRBJ2-3; D perhaps matches TRBD2 (6 bases). CDR1 is MDHEN, CDR2 SYDVKM, per germline. V was pared by 6 bases and J by 2 bases, with 12 bases between. This CDR3 has 14 residues. The CDR3: CASSLAVVTDTQYF. CDR3 DNA sequence: TGTGCCAGCAGCTTAGCGGTGGTCACAGATACGCAGTATTTT. The variable domain in full, completed from reference TRBV28 and TRBJ2-3, reads DVKVTQSSRYLVKRTGEKVFLECVQDMDHENMFWYRQDPGLGLRLIYFSYDVKMKEKGDIPEGYSVSREKKERFSLILESASTNQTSMYLCASSLAVVTDTQYFGPGTRLTVL.

V usage is TRBV10-3 and J usage is TRBJ2-7; 8 bases align to TRBD2. Germline V CDR1 and CDR2: ENHRY, SYGVKD. Losses at the gene ends were 9 bases for V and 0 bases for J; bases not matched to a gene: 7. The CDR3 is 14 residues long. The CDR3, as DNA: TGTGCCATTCGGGGGGGAGCCCTCTCCTACGAGCAGTACTTC. Translated, it gives CAIRGGALSYEQYF.

The chain has TRBV19 and TRBJ1-6; D remains ambiguous. CDR1 is LNHDA and CDR2 is SQIVND in the germline V gene (reference sequence). The CDR3 is 13 residues long. V was pared by 4 bases and J by 10 bases, with 11 bases between. The CDR3 sequence is CASSNWGGSPLHF. The CDR3 DNA reads as TGTGCCAGTAGTAATTGGGGTGGCTCACCCCTCCACTTT.

The chain couples TRBV19 to TRBJ2-7, with TRBD1 as a possible D gene (5 bases). Trimming stripped 1 base from V and 3 bases from J, with 7 bases between. CDR1 is LNHDA, CDR2 SQIVND, per germline (reference sequence). The CDR3 is 13 amino acids. The CDR3 sequence: CASSIGDSYEQYF. The CDR3, as DNA: TGTGCCAGTAGTATAGGCGACAGCTACGAGCAGTACTTC.

The rearrangement joins TRBV5-1 to TRBJ2-3; unclear D gene. CDR1 SGHRS and CDR2 YFSETQ come from the germline V gene. The V and J ends lost 0 bases and 4 bases respectively, with 15 bases between them. The CDR3 is made up of 16 amino acids. Here the CDR3 DNA reads TGCGCCAGCAGCTTGGTGGCGGAGCTGGGGTCAGATACGCAGTATTTT. Encoded protein: CASSLVAELGSDTQYF.

The rearrangement links TRBV19 to TRBJ2-1, with D possibly TRBD2 on 7 matching bases. The CDR3 spans 20 residues. CDR1 LNHDA and CDR2 SQIVND come from the germline V gene (reference sequence). V dropped 5 bases and J dropped 0 bases, with 26 bases sitting between them. The CDR3 DNA reads TGTGCCAGTAGTCCATACCTGGGAGGGGGGGGTAAGAGCTCCTACAATGAGCAGTTCTTC. It yields the protein CASSPYLGGGGKSSYNEQFF. The full variable domain, its missing parts supplied by reference TRBV19 and TRBJ2-1, is DGGITQSPKYLFRKEGQNVTLSCEQNLNHDAMYWYRQDPGQGLRLIYYSQIVNDFQKGDIAEGYSVSREKKESFPLTVTSAQKNPTAFYLCASSPYLGGGGKSSYNEQFFGPGTRLTVL.

The genes are TRBV27 and TRBJ1-6; D is unresolved. CDR3 size: 15 residues. CDR1 is MNHEY and CDR2 is SMNVEV in the germline V gene (reference sequence). V was clipped by 2 bases and J by 0 bases, with 5 bases between them. The DNA for the CDR3 is TGTGCCAGCAGTTTAGCCTACTCCTATAATTCACCCCTCCACTTT. Translated, it gives CASSLAYSYNSPLHF.

The chain uses TRBV7-8 and TRBJ1-6; D unresolved. The V and J ends lost 3 bases and 7 bases respectively, with 7 bases between them. This CDR3 is built from 13 residues. Germline assignment: CDR1 SGHVS and CDR2 FQNEAQ. CDR3 loop: CASSLSGNSPLHF. The CDR3, as DNA: TGTGCCAGCAGCTTGTCGGGGAATTCACCCCTCCACTTT.

The rearrangement links TRBV5-6 to TRBJ2-7, with 9 nucleotides matching TRBD2. Germline V gene data show CDR1 as SGHDT and CDR2 as YYEEEE. CDR3 length: 14 residues. J gave up 5 bases and V 5 bases, and 8 bases lay outside the gene matches. CDR3 in amino acids: CASRPGTSPHEQYF. The CDR3 DNA sequence: TGTGCCAGCAGACCCGGGACTAGCCCTCACGAGCAGTACTTC.

The CDR3 DNA reads as TGTGCCAGTAGCCCCTCCCCGGGGACGCAGCCCCAGCATTTT. Amino acid sequence: CASSPSPGTQPQHF. The V and J genes are TRBV19 and TRBJ1-5, with D perhaps TRBD1 (5 bases). The CDR3 extends over 14 amino acids. From germline, CDR1 is LNHDA and CDR2 SQIVND (reference sequence). Trimming cost V 6 bases and J 7 bases, with 16 bases left between them.

V and J are TRBV28 and TRBJ2-2; 9 nucleotides line up with TRBD1. The CDR3 is 15 amino acids. V lost 5 bases, J lost 5 bases, and 6 bases stayed unmatched. The germline V gene encodes CDR1 MDHEN and CDR2 SYDVKM. This CDR3 is CASSLTGTGTGELFF. The CDR3 nucleotides are TGTGCCAGCAGTCTGACCGGGACAGGGACCGGGGAGCTGTTTTTT.

The sample holds one count of this clone. The chain joins TRBV28 to TRBJ2-7; TRBD2 aligns across 9 bases. Trimming at V came to 7 bases and at J to 2 bases, leaving 15 bases not matched to a gene. In germline, CDR1 is MDHEN, CDR2 SYDVKM. CDR3 length: 17 amino acids. CDR3 in amino acids: CASTGVGTSGLPYEQYF. CDR3 DNA sequence: TGTGCCAGCACAGGTGTTGGTACTAGCGGGCTTCCCTACGAGCAGTACTTC.

The rearrangement joins TRBV18 to TRBJ1-4, with no clear D. Trimming left V 0 bases short and J 4 bases short, with 0 bases between. The CDR3 is 12 amino acids. The germline CDR1 and CDR2 sequences are KGHSH and LQKENI. This CDR3 reads CASSPPNEKLFF. DNA for the CDR3: TGTGCCAGCTCACCACCTAATGAAAAACTGTTTTTT.

The chain has TRBV18 and TRBJ1-5; D possibly corresponds to TRBD1 (5 bases). Germline assignment: CDR1 KGHSH and CDR2 LQKENI. V was pared by 3 bases and J by 0 bases, with 9 bases between. The CDR3 is 15 residues long. Here the CDR3 DNA reads TGTGCCAGCTCACCGGGACGACATAGCAATCAGCCCCAGCATTTT. It codes for CASSPGRHSNQPQHF. Full variable domain (rest looked up from reference TRBV18 and TRBJ1-5): NAGVMQNPRHLVRRRGQEARLRCSPMKGHSHVYWYRQLPEEGLKFMVYLQKENIIDESGMPKERFSAEFPKEGPSILRIQQVVRGDSAAYFCASSPGRHSNQPQHFGDGTRLSIL.

J is TRBJ1-1 and V is TRBV7-2, with D perhaps matching TRBD1 (6 bases). The CDR3 is 14 residues long. Looked up from germline, CDR1 is SGHTA and CDR2 is FQGNSA. V lost 5 bases, J lost 1 base, and 11 bases lay in between. CDR3 coding DNA: TGTGCCAGCAGCGGTGGACAGCAGAACACTGAAGCTTTCTTT. Its translation: CASSGGQQNTEAFF.

The rearrangement uses TRBV5-8 and TRBJ1-2, with D unclear. Trimming cost V 0 bases and J 4 bases, with 1 base left between them. The germline CDR1 and CDR2 sequences are SGHTS and YDEGEE. CDR3 length: 11 residues. CDR3 loop: CASSLVYGYTF. CDR3 in DNA: TGTGCCAGCAGCTTGGTCTATGGCTACACCTTC.

The chain links TRBV7-6 to TRBJ2-5; no clear D. The germline V gene has CDR1 SGHVS and CDR2 FNYEAQ. V was cut by 5 bases and J by 4 bases, with 5 bases left in between. The CDR3 spans 11 residues. The CDR3 DNA reads TGTGCCAGCAGCCAAAGAGAGACCCAGTACTTC. This encodes CASSQRETQYF. Filled out from reference TRBV7-6 and TRBJ2-5, the complete variable domain reads GAGVSQSPRYKVTKRGQDVALRCDPISGHVSLYWYRQALGQGPEFLTYFNYEAQQDKSGLPNDRFSAERPEGSISTLTIQRTEQRDSAMYRCASSQRETQYFGPGTRLLVL.